This TCR beta chain was found in a study of blood T cells in healthy people across ages (dated by TCRdb to about 2015). About the study as a whole: In model experiments, template switching captured about one uniquely barcoded TCR beta cDNA molecule for every two T cells. Using the same blood draw, the study looked at two additional independent replicas of 1 million unique cDNA reads for two donors, one aged 18 to 29 and the other aged 80 or older. To track age-related changes in TCR beta repertoire diversity, the study relied on deep sequencing normalized with unique cDNA molecular identifiers. The donors were split into four age groups: young (average roughly 15 years), middle-aged (roughly 42), aged (roughly 60) and long-lived (roughly 86). To avoid experimental bias, donors of different ages were distributed randomly across sequencing lanes. The research as a whole found: Since profiling was done on bulk unsorted PBMCs, naive and antigen-experienced compartments could not be conclusively compared. Total diversity estimates from one million sequenced T cells were considered lower bounds and underestimates. Compared with the aged group, the long-lived group had more naive CD4+ T cells, fewer expanded clones and increased TCR diversity, suggesting age selection. As age increased, observed TCR beta diversity per million T cells dropped in a roughly linear way, and a significant reduction was already evident by age approximately 40. Observed TCR beta diversity correlated strongly with the percentage of naive T cells measured by flow cytometry. Because the CMV infection status of the donors was unknown, age-related changes in expanded clonotypes may potentially have been confounded.

From the germline V gene (reference sequence), CDR1 is DFQATT and CDR2 is SNEGSKA. Reading from cysteine to phenylalanine, the CDR3 counts 18 amino acids. Of the read, only the CDR3 DNA is kept; its 54 bases are in frame from base 1. Relative to germline, V is missing 3 bases and J is missing 8 bases, with 15 bases of the junction outside any gene match. Libraries were built with 5' RACE. Sequencing used an Illumina HiSeq 2500. A second PCR of 7 to 11 cycles was performed with a sample-barcoded 5' primer and a J-beta primer mix. A template-switch 5' adaptor carrying 12 random nucleotides introduced a unique molecular identifier onto each TCR beta cDNA molecule. Each sample yielded at least 2.5 million CDR3-containing paired-end reads. First-strand cDNA synthesis was performed from all RNA using the Mint cDNA synthesis kit, with priming by a TRBC-specific oligonucleotide. All cDNA was treated with uracil-DNA glycosylase and then went through a first 18-cycle PCR with the universal primers M1SS and BC2_uni_R. The source study handled its data this way. Normalization of each sample was performed by random selection of 1 million high-quality reads, each carrying a distinct molecular identifier. Instead of being binned into consensus sequences, reads with shared molecular identifiers were discarded. CDR3 identification, clonotype clustering and error correction used MiTCR with a Q25 quality threshold and the strictest error-elimination algorithm. A nonparametric unseen species model with Euler transformation was used to estimate a lower bound on total TCR beta diversity. TCRdb passed the public sequencing reads through fastp at Q25 and MiXCR, retaining productive beta sequences. Duplicate CDR3 protein sequences are folded into a single record with the most common DNA and genes. In this record, the V and J calls reflect TCRdb's handling and not the investigators' own analysis. For this sample the table gives roughly 720,000 distinct CDR3 sequences, of which around half were detected only once. The ten largest clonotypes hold 40% to 50% of the sample.

Notes on this clonotype: Its antigen specificity is not known. No much larger clonotype is one base removed from it; base qualities were not supplied.

The donors were roughly 39 Caucasian individuals from Russia, aged 6 to 90 years, who were systemically healthy. Ten milliliters of peripheral blood were collected from each donor into EDTA-treated Vacutainer tubes. Ficoll-Paque density-gradient centrifugation was used to isolate PBMCs, with at least 6.5 million per sample. Total RNA was extracted from PBMCs with Trizol reagent, with at least 5 micrograms obtained per sample. For every donor, flow cytometry on a PBMC aliquot measured the percentage of naive CD45RAhigh/CD27high T cells. The rearrangement combines TRBV20-1 with TRBJ2-4; 14 of the junction bases match TRBD2. The TCR sequence derives from a man older than 75 in good health. The sequenced material came from blood. The DNA sequence is given as TGCAGTGCTAGCATCGGACTAGCGGGAGGTGGGGGTGAGGACATTCAGTACTTC. It codes for CSASIGLAGGGGEDIQYF.